A selection of T cell receptor beta chains follows, all from one sample in a study of blood T cell repertoires in COVID-19. The protocol was immunoSEQ multiplex PCR, while the TCRdb copy is restricted to in-frame clones and leaves out a portion. The sample contains roughly 150,000 clones, roughly 87% of which appear only once. Sequenced input: PBMCs or T cells enriched from blood (not recorded which). All receptors come from a woman in her forties who had been exposed to COVID-19. Each CDR3 is given with its conserved first and last residue. D genes are given only for firm matches. Clone size is shown for a subset of rows, as once, few, many or a class of expanded clone.

d_call	clone_size	j_call	v_call	cdr3_nt	cdr3_aa
-	-	TRBJ2-3	TRBV5-1	TGCGCCAGCAGCCCCCGGGAAGCAGATACGCAGTATTTT	CASSPREADTQYF
-	-	TRBJ2-1	TRBV6-6	TGTGCCAGCAGCCGAGGATTGGGAGATAATGAGCAGTTCTTC	CASSRGLGDNEQFF
-	-	TRBJ1-2	TRBV28	TGTGCCAGCAGTTTGATCCCCCTCGCGGGGATTGTTGGCGGCTACACCTTC	CASSLIPLAGIVGGYTF
-	once	TRBJ2-1	TRBV5-1	TGCGCCAGCAGCCCGGAGATCGGACTGAGGTACAATGAGCAGTTCTTC	CASSPEIGLRYNEQFF
TRBD1	-	TRBJ1-1	TRBV28	TGTGCCAGCAGAGCACCGGGACAGGGGCGCACTGAAGCTTTCTTT	CASRAPGQGRTEAFF
TRBD2	-	TRBJ2-1	TRBV24-1	TGTGCCACCAGTGAGGCTAGCGGGGGGGCCAATGAGCAGTTCTTC	CATSEASGGANEQFF
TRBD2	once	TRBJ2-1	TRBV6-2/TRBV6-3	TGTGCCAGCAGTCTTCTAGCGGGAGGTTTCTACAATGAGCAGTTCTTC	CASSLLAGGFYNEQFF
-	-	TRBJ1-1	TRBV29-1	TGCAGCGTTCTTACGGTATCGTACACTGAAGCTTTCTTT	CSVLTVSYTEAFF
TRBD1	few	TRBJ2-6	TRBV27	TGTGCCAGCAGTCCTGTAACATGGACAGGGGGCAACTCTGGGGCCAACGTCCTGACTTTC	CASSPVTWTGGNSGANVLTF
TRBD1	-	TRBJ2-7	TRBV6-1	TGTGCCAGCAGTGAAAAACAGGGGAGAATCGACGAGCAGTACTTC	CASSEKQGRIDEQYF
TRBD1	-	TRBJ2-5	TRBV6-6	TGTGCCAGCAGTCGAGGGACAGCAAATACCCAAGAGACCCAGTACTTC	CASSRGTANTQETQYF
TRBD2	-	TRBJ2-1	TRBV7-9	TGTGCCAGCAGCTCTAGACTAGCGGGCTCTGGTGAGCAGTTCTTC	CASSSRLAGSGEQFF
TRBD1	-	TRBJ1-1	TRBV6-5	TGTGCCAGCAGACAACCGGGACAGGGAGAACAAGCTTTCTTT	CASRQPGQGEQAFF
TRBD2	-	TRBJ2-5	TRBV5-8	TGTGCCAGCAGCTTAAGAGCGGGAGTGGGGGAGACCCAGTACTTC	CASSLRAGVGETQYF
TRBD1	-	TRBJ1-4	TRBV9	TGTGCCAGCAGCTACGGCAGGGGGCGGGAAAAACTGTTTTTT	CASSYGRGREKLFF
TRBD1	-	TRBJ1-5	TRBV9	TGTGCCAGCAGCGTAGGGACAGGGGATCAGCCCCAGCATTTT	CASSVGTGDQPQHF
-	once	TRBJ2-2	TRBV5-4	TGTGCCAGCAGCTTGGCAGTTACCGGGGAGCTGTTTTTT	CASSLAVTGELFF
-	-	TRBJ2-2	TRBV2	TGTGCCAGCAGTGGACAGCTCACCGGGGAGCTGTTTTTT	CASSGQLTGELFF
-	-	TRBJ1-4	TRBV2	TGTGCCAGCAGGCAGGGTTCTGAAAAACTGTTTTTT	CASRQGSEKLFF
-	-	TRBJ1-2	TRBV10-3	TGTGCCATCAGTGAGTCAAAGTTAGCTAACTATGGCTACACCTTC	CAISESKLANYGYTF
-	-	TRBJ1-1	TRBV4-3	TGCGCCAGCAGCCAAGATATGCGGGGGAACACTGAAGCTTTCTTT	CASSQDMRGNTEAFF
-	few	TRBJ1-1	TRBV12-5	TGTGCTAGTGTTCGCCTAACTGTGAACACTGAAGCTTTCTTT	CASVRLTVNTEAFF
TRBD1	-	TRBJ1-6	TRBV6-5	TGTGCCAGCAGTTTATATGGACAGGGGGAGAGACCCCTCCACTTT	CASSLYGQGERPLHF
-	once	TRBJ1-1	TRBV11-2	TGTGCCAGCACCAAAAAAGGGGGCACTGAAGCTTTCTTT	CASTKKGGTEAFF
-	-	TRBJ1-6	TRBV27	TGTGCCAGCAGTTTATCGCGGGGAAATAATTCACCCCTCCACTTT	CASSLSRGNNSPLHF
-	-	TRBJ2-5	TRBV4-1	TGCGCCAGCAGCCAAGGGGGAGCGGGCTCACAAGAGACCCAGTACTTC	CASSQGGAGSQETQYF
TRBD2	once	TRBJ2-1	TRBV11-1	TGTGCCAGCAGCAGCACTTGGGGGGGGAGCTACAATGAGCAGTTCTTC	CASSSTWGGSYNEQFF
TRBD2	-	TRBJ2-2	TRBV7-2	TGTGCCACCTCTCAGACTAGCGGGACTACCGGGGAGCTGTTTTTT	CATSQTSGTTGELFF
TRBD1	-	TRBJ1-1	TRBV7-9	TGTGCCAGCAGCGACCTGACAGGGGGTTACACTGAAGCTTTCTTT	CASSDLTGGYTEAFF
TRBD1	-	TRBJ2-5	TRBV11-2	TGTGCCAGCAGGTTAAGGCGGGACAGGGGTAAAGAGACCCAGTACTTC	CASRLRRDRGKETQYF
-	-	TRBJ2-1	TRBV27	TGTGCCAGCAGCTCCCCAAGACTAGGGTCCTGGGGTGAGCAGTTCTTC	CASSSPRLGSWGEQFF
TRBD1	-	TRBJ2-5	TRBV4-3	TGCGCCAGCAGCCAAGAGCTGGACAGGAAAGAGACCCAGTACTTC	CASSQELDRKETQYF
TRBD1	-	TRBJ2-3	TRBV19	TGTGCCAGTAGACCCAGGGGGTGGGATACGCAGTATTTT	CASRPRGWDTQYF
TRBD1	once	TRBJ2-1	TRBV7-8	TGTGCCAGCAGCTTAGGACAGGGGGTTGTGGATGAGCAGTTCTTC	CASSLGQGVVDEQFF
-	-	TRBJ1-1	TRBV12-3/TRBV12-4	TGTGCCAGCAGCTATTTGAACACTGAAGCTTTCTTT	CASSYLNTEAFF
-	once	TRBJ1-6	TRBV18	TGTGCCAGCTCACCAAACAGGGAGCGATCACCCCTCCACTTT	CASSPNRERSPLHF
-	-	TRBJ2-1	TRBV19	TGTGCCAGTAGTATAGACAGAAGCTCCTACAATGAGCAGTTCTTC	CASSIDRSSYNEQFF
-	-	TRBJ1-1	TRBV4-1	TGCGCCAGCAGCCAGCGCCGTGAAGCTTTCTTT	CASSQRREAFF
TRBD2	-	TRBJ2-7	TRBV3-1/TRBV3-2	TGTGCCAGCAGCCTTAGCGGGAAGGGATCCGAGCAGTACTTC	CASSLSGKGSEQYF
-	-	TRBJ2-1	TRBV11-3	TGTGCCAGCAGCTTAGGGACTTCCGAGCTCGATGAGCAGTTCTTC	CASSLGTSELDEQFF
-	-	TRBJ2-5	TRBV21-1	TGTGCCAGCAGCAAACCACCGGGACAGGGTCAAGAGACCCAGTACTTC	CASSKPPGQGQETQYF
-	-	TRBJ1-1	TRBV28	TGTGCCAGCTTAGTAGGGGCAGGGAGGACTGAAGCTTTCTTT	CASLVGAGRTEAFF
-	-	TRBJ2-2	TRBV5-1	TGCGCCAGCAGCTTCCTCGGAGGGCCGAACACCGGGGAGCTGTTTTTT	CASSFLGGPNTGELFF
TRBD1	-	TRBJ1-4	TRBV18	TGTGCCAGCTCGCCGGACAGGGGGCTTGAAAAACTGTTTTTT	CASSPDRGLEKLFF
TRBD1	-	TRBJ1-2	TRBV2	TGTGCCAGCAGTGCAACCGGGGACAGGGTTCGGAGCTATGGCTACACCTTC	CASSATGDRVRSYGYTF
TRBD1	once	TRBJ1-2	TRBV2	TGTGCCAGCAGTGAGAGGACAGGGGATGGAGGCTATGGCTACACCTTC	CASSERTGDGGYGYTF
-	-	TRBJ1-1	TRBV18	TGTGCCAGCTCCACCGGGAACCCCGGCACTGAAGCTTTCTTT	CASSTGNPGTEAFF
-	-	TRBJ1-6	TRBV7-9	TGTGCCAGCAGCTTACCCAGGGGAGATTCACCCCTCCACTTT	CASSLPRGDSPLHF
TRBD1	few	TRBJ1-6	TRBV5-6	TGTGCCAGCAGCTTTACAGGGGTAGGTTCACCCCTCCACTTT	CASSFTGVGSPLHF
-	few	TRBJ2-5	TRBV11-2	TGTGCCAGCAGCTTAGCGGGGTTGGTGGAGACCCAGTACTTC	CASSLAGLVETQYF
-	-	TRBJ2-5	TRBV12-3/TRBV12-4	TGTGCCAGCAGGTTTGAGGAGACCCAGTACTTC	CASRFEETQYF
-	-	TRBJ2-7	TRBV29-1	TGCAGCGTTGAACCCCTTGACAGAACCTACGAGCAGTACTTC	CSVEPLDRTYEQYF
TRBD1	once	TRBJ2-1	TRBV11-2	TGTGCCAGCAGCTCGAGACAGGGATCTAATGAGCAGTTCTTC	CASSSRQGSNEQFF
-	-	TRBJ1-2	TRBV5-5	TGTGCCAGCAGCTTGAGGGGTGATGGCTACACCTTC	CASSLRGDGYTF
TRBD1	-	TRBJ2-1	TRBV29-1	TGCAGCGTTTTTGGGACAGGGGTCTACAATGAGCAGTTCTTC	CSVFGTGVYNEQFF
TRBD1	once	TRBJ2-6	TRBV5-1	TGCGCCAGCAGCTTGGATAGGGGGCGTCCTGGGGCCAACGTCCTGACTTTC	CASSLDRGRPGANVLTF
TRBD1	once	TRBJ1-5	TRBV6-2/TRBV6-3	TGTGCCAGCAGCTTTCCCGCGACAGGGGGCAATCAGCCCCAGCATTTT	CASSFPATGGNQPQHF
-	-	TRBJ2-1	TRBV7-8	TGTGCCAGCAGCTTAGGGCACAATGAGCAGTTCTTC	CASSLGHNEQFF